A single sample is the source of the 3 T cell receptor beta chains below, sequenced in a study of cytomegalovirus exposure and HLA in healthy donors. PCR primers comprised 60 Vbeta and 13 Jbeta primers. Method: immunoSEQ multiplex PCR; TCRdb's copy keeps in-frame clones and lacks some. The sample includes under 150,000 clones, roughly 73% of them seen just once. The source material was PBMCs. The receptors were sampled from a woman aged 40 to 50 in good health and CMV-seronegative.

In DNA form, the CDR3 reads TGTGCCAGCCGGACTAGGCGCACAGATACGCAGTATTTT. Protein product: CASRTRRTDTQYF. The chain has TRBV2 and TRBJ2-3, with 7 bases identical to TRBD2. The CDR3 spans 13 residues. Germline CDR1 reads SNHLY; CDR2 reads FYNNEI. Trimming took 8 bases from V and 1 from J; bases not matched to a gene: 3. The whole variable domain, remainder taken from reference TRBV2 and TRBJ2-3, is EPEVTQTPSHQVTQMGQEVILRCVPISNHLYFYWYRQILGQKVEFLVSFYNNEISEKSEIFDDQFSVERPDGSNFTLKIRSTKLEDSAMYFCASRTRRTDTQYFGPGTRLTVL.

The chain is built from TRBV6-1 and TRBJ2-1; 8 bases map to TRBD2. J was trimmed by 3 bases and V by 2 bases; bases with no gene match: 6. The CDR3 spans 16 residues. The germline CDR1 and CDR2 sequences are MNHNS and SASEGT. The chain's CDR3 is CASSELTSEHYNEQFF. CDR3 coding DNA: TGTGCCAGCAGTGAATTGACTAGCGAGCACTACAATGAGCAGTTCTTC.

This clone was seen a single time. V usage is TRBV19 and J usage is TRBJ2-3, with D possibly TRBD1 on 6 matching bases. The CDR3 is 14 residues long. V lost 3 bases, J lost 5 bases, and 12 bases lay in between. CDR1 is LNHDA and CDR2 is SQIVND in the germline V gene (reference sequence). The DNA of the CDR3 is TGTGCCAGTAGTATGACAGGTGCCGGAGATACGCAGTATTTT. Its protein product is CASSMTGAGDTQYF.